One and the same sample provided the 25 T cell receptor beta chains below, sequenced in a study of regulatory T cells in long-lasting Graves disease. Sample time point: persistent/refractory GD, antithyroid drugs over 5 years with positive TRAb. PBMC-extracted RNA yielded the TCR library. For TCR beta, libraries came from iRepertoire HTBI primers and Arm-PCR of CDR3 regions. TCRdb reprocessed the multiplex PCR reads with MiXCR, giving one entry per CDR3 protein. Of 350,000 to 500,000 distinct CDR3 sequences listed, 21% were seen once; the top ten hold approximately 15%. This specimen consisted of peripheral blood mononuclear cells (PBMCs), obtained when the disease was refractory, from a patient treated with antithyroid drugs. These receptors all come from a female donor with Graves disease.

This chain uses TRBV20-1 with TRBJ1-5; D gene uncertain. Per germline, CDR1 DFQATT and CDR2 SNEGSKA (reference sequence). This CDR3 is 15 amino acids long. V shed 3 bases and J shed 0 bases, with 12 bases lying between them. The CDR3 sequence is CSASDPPNSNQPQHF. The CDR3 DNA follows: TGCAGTGCTAGCGATCCCCCGAATAGCAATCAGCCCCAGCATTTT.

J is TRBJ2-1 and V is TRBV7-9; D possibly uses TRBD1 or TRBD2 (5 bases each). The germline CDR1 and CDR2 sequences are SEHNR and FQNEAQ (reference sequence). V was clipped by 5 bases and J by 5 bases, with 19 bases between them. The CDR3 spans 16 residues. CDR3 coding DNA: TGTGCCAGCAGCGGCCGGGACCTCAGCGCGAACAATGAGCAGTTCTTC. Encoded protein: CASSGRDLSANNEQFF.

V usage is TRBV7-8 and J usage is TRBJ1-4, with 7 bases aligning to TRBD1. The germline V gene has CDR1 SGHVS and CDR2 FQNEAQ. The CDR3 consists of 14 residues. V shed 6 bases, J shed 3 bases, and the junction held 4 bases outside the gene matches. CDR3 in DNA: TGTGCCAGCAGTAGGGACAGTGCTAATGAAAAACTGTTTTTT. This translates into CASSRDSANEKLFF. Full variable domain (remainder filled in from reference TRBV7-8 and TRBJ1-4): GAGVSQSPRYKVAKRGQDVALRCDPISGHVSLFWYQQALGQGPEFLTYFQNEAQLDKSGLPSDRFFAERPEGSVSTLKIQRTQQEDSAVYLCASSRDSANEKLFFGSGTQLSVL.

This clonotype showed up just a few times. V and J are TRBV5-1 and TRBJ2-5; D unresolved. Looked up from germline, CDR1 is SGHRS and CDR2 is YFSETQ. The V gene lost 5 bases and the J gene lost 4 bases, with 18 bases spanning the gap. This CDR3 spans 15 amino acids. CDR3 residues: CASSPPGPNRETQYF. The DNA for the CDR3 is TGCGCCAGCAGTCCCCCCGGACCTAACCGAGAGACCCAGTACTTC.

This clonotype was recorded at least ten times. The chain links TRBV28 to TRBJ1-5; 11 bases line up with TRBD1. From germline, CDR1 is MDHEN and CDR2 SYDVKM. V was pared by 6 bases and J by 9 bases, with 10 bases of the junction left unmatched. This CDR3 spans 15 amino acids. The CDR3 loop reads CASSPAGTGGRPQHF. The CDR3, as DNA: TGTGCCAGCAGCCCTGCCGGGACAGGGGGAAGGCCCCAGCATTTT.

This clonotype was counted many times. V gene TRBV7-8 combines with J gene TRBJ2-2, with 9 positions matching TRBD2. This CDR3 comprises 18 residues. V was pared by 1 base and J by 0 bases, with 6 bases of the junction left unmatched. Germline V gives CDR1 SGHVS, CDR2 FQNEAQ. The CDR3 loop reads CASSLVAGGPPNTGELFF. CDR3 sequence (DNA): TGTGCCAGCAGCTTAGTGGCGGGAGGGCCCCCGAACACCGGGGAGCTGTTTTTT.

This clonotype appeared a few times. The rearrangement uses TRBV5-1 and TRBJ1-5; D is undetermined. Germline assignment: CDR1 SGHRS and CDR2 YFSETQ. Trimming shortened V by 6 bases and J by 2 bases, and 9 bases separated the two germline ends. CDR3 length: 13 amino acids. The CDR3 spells CASNVGGNQPQHF. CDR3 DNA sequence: TGCGCCAGCAATGTGGGAGGCAATCAGCCCCAGCATTTT. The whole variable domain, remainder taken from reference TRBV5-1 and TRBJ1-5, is KAGVTQTPRYLIKTRGQQVTLSCSPISGHRSVSWYQQTPGQGLQFLFEYFSETQRNKGNFPGRFSGRQFSNSRSEMNVSTLELGDSALYLCASNVGGNQPQHFGDGTRLSIL.

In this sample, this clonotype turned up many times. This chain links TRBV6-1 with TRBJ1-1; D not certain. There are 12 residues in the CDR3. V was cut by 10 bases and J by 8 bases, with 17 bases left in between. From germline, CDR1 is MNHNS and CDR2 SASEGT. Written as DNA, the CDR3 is TGTGCCACCAGAGACCCAAGGCGGGAAGCTTTCTTT. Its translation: CATRDPRREAFF.

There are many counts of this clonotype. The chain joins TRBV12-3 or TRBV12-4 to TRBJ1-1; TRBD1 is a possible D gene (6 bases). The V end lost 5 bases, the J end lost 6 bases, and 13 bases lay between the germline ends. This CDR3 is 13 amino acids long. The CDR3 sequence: CASSAQGWAEAFF. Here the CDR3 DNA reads TGTGCCAGCAGTGCACAGGGTTGGGCTGAAGCTTTCTTT.

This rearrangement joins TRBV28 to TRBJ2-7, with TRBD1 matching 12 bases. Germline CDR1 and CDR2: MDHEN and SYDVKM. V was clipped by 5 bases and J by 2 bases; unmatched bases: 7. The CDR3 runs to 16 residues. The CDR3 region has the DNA TGTGCCAGCAGTACATTGGGACAGGGGGCGGCCTACGAGCAGTACTTC. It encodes CASSTLGQGAAYEQYF.

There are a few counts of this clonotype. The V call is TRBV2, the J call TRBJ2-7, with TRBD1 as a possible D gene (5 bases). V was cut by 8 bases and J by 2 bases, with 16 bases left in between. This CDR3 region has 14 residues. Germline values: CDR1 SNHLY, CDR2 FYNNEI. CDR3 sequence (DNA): TGTGCCAGCGTCAGGGAATCGGTAGCCTACGAGCAGTACTTC. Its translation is CASVRESVAYEQYF.

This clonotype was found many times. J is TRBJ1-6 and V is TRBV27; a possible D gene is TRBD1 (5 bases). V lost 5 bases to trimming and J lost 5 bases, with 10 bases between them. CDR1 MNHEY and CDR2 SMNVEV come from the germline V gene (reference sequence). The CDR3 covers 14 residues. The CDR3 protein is CASSREGDNSPLHF. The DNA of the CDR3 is TGTGCCAGCAGTCGGGAAGGGGATAATTCACCCCTCCACTTT.

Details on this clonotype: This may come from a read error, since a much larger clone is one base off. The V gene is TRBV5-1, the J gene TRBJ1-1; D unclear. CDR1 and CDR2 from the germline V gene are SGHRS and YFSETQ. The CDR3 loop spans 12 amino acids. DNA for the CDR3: TGCACCAGCAGCTTGGAGGGCGGAGAAGCTTTCTTT. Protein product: CTSSLEGGEAFF. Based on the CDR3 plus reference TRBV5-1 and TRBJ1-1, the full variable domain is KAGVTQTPRYLIKTRGQQVTLSCSPISGHRSVSWYQQTPGQGLQFLFEYFSETQRNKGNFPGRFSGRQFSNSRSEMNVSTLELGDSALYLCTSSLEGGEAFFGQGTRLTVV.

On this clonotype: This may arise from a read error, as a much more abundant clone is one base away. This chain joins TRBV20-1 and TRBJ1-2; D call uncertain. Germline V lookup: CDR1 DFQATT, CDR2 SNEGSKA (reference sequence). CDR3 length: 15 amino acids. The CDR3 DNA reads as TGCGGTGCTAGAGAGGGTATAGGATCTAACTATGGCTACACCTTC. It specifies CGAREGIGSNYGYTF.

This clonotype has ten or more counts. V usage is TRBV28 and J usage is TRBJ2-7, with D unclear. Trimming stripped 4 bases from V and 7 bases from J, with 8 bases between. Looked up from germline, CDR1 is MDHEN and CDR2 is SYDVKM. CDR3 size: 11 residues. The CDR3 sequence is CASSSRWEQYF. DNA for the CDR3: TGTGCCAGCAGTTCGCGGTGGGAGCAGTACTTC.

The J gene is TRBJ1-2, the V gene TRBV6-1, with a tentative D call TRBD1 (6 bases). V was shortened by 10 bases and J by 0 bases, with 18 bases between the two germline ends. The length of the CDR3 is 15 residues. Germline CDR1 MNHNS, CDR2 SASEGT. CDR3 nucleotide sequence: TGTGCCACAAGCAGGGGCTCAAACTCTAACTATGGCTACACCTTC. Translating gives CATSRGSNSNYGYTF.

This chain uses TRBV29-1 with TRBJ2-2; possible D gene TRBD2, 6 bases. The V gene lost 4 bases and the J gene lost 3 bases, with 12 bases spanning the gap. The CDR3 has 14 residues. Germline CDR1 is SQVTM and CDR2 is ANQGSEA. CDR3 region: CSVGQGGYTGELFF. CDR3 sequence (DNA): TGCAGCGTTGGGCAGGGAGGTTACACCGGGGAGCTGTTTTTT.

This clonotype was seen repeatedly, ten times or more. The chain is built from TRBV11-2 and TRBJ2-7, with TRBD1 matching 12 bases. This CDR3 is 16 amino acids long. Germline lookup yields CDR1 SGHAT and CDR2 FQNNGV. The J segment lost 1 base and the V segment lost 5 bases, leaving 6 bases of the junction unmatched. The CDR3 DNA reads TGTGCCAGCAGCACCTGGGACAGGGGGCCTTCCTACGAGCAGTACTTC. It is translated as CASSTWDRGPSYEQYF.

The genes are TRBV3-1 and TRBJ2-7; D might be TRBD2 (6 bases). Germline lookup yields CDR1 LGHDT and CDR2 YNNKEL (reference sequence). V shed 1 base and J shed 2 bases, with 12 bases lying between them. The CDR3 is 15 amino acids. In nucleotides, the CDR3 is TGTGCCAGCAGCCAAGCGGTAGCGGAGGCCTACGAGCAGTACTTC. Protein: CASSQAVAEAYEQYF.

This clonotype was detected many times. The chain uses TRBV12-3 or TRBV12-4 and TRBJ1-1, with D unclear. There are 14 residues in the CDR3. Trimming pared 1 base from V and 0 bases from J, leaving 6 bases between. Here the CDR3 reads CASSLGRMNTEAFF. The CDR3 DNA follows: TGTGCCAGCAGTTTAGGGCGGATGAACACTGAAGCTTTCTTT.

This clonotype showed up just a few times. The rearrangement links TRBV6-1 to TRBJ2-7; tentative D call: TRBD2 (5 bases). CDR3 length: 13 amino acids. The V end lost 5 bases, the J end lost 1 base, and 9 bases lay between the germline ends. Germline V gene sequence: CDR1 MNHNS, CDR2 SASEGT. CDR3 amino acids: CASSPSLSYEQYF. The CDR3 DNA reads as TGTGCCAGCAGTCCTAGCCTATCCTACGAGCAGTACTTC.

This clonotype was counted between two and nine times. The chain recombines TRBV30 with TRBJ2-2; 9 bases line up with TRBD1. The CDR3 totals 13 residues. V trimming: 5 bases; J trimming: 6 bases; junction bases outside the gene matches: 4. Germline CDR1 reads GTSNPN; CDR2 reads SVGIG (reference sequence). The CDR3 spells CAWYRGPAGELFF. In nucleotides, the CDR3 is TGTGCCTGGTACAGGGGGCCTGCCGGGGAGCTGTTTTTT.

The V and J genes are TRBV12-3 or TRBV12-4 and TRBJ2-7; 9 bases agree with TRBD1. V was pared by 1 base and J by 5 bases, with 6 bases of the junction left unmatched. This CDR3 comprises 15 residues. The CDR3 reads CASSLGTGGRNEQYF. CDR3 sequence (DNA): TGTGCCAGCAGTTTAGGTACAGGGGGCCGAAACGAGCAGTACTTC.

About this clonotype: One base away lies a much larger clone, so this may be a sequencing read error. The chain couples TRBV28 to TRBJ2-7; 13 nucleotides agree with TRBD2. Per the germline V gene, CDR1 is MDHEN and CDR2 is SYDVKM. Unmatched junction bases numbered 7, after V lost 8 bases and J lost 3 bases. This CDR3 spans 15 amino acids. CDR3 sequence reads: CASGDRLAGGYEQYF. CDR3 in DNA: TGTGCCAGCGGCGATAGACTAGCGGGGGGCTACGAGCAGTACTTC.

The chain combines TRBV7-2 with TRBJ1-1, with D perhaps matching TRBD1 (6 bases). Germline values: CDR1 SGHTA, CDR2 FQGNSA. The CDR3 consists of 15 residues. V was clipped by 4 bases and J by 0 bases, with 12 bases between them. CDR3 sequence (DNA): TGTGCCAGCAGCTGGTCGGGGGGCTTGAACACTGAAGCTTTCTTT. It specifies CASSWSGGLNTEAFF.